This TCR beta chain stems from a study of ipilimumab plus nivolumab after autologous stem cell transplantation. Study context: DLBCL patients had primary refractory or relapsed disease. Study-wide results and limits: Per the authors, repertoire, Treg and microbiota data justify further study.

Checkpoint therapy with ipilimumab 1 mg/kg began 14 to 28 days after transplant. Dosing: nivolumab 3 mg/kg IV, weeks 1, 4, 7, 10, then every two weeks to week 26. As regards this clone: As yet, its antigen is unknown.

This table comes from immunoSEQ multiplex PCR, and its TCRdb copy is limited to in-frame clones, with some not included. Among 20,000 to 30,000 clones, around 84% were seen once, and the ten largest hold 5.2%. J gave up 5 bases and V 5 bases, and 19 bases lay outside the gene matches. This CDR3 spans 18 amino acids. The germline CDR1 and CDR2 sequences are SGHTA and FQGTGA. The rearrangement links TRBV7-3 to TRBJ2-5; 8 nucleotides match TRBD2. This material consisted of PBMCs, taken in a trial of ipilimumab plus nivolumab as post-transplant consolidation. This clonotype was obtained from a male donor with diffuse large B-cell lymphoma. The CDR3 region has the DNA TGTGCCAGCAGCCCAACCGGCGGGGGGCCGGGGTGGTCGGAGACCCAGTACTTC. This codes for CASSPTGGGPGWSETQYF.